These T cell receptor beta chains were read from a single sample in a study of regulatory T cells in long-lasting Graves disease. TCRdb itself ran the multiplex PCR reads through MiXCR, one entry per CDR3 protein. The table lists about 470,000 distinct CDR3 sequences, 20% to 25% of them singletons, with roughly 7% in the top ten. The sequenced sample was peripheral blood mononuclear cells (PBMCs), obtained when the disease was refractory, from a patient treated with antithyroid drugs. Receptors originate from a female donor with Graves disease. The CDR3 runs from the conserved cysteine through the conserved F or W. D genes are given only for firm matches. Only some rows state a clone size, as once, few, many or a class for expanded clones.

clone_size | d_call | j_call | v_call | cdr3_aa | cdr3_nt
few | . | TRBJ1-3 | TRBV7-9 | CASSHAGQLSGNTIYF | TGTGCCAGCAGCCATGCAGGGCAGCTCTCTGGAAACACCATATATTTT
few | . | TRBJ2-7 | TRBV25-1 | CASRGGGQNYEQYF | TGTGCCAGCAGGGGGGGGGGGCAGAACTACGAGCAGTACTTC
few | TRBD2 | TRBJ2-2 | TRBV7-3 | CASSQTGGPDTGELFF | TGTGCCAGCAGCCAAACGGGAGGGCCTGACACCGGGGAGCTGTTTTTT
. | . | TRBJ1-2 | TRBV13 | CASSSPGLRNYGYTF | TGTGCCAGCAGCTCGCCAGGGCTCAGGAACTATGGCTACACCTTC
many | . | TRBJ2-5 | TRBV5-6 | CASSLEYTAGKTQYF | TGTGCCAGCAGCTTGGAGTATACCGCGGGGAAGACCCAGTACTTC
many | . | TRBJ1-2 | TRBV28 | CASSSLGSGNGYTF | TGTGCCAGCAGTTCACTCGGCTCAGGGAATGGCTACACCTTC
. | . | TRBJ1-4 | TRBV25-1 | CASSESGGIEKLFF | TGTGCCAGCAGTGAATCGGGGGGGATTGAAAAACTGTTTTTT
. | . | TRBJ1-6 | TRBV25-1 | CASSGTVGLNSPLHF | TGTGCCAGCAGTGGGACAGTGGGGTTAAATTCACCCCTCCACTTT
. | . | TRBJ2-6 | TRBV4-1 | CASSLRDSRVSGANVLTF | TGCGCCAGCAGCCTGCGGGACAGCCGCGTCTCTGGGGCCAACGTCCTGACTTTC
. | . | TRBJ1-2 | TRBV6-1 | CASSRTDPNYGYTF | TGTGCCAGCAGCCGGACAGATCCTAACTATGGCTACACCTTC
many | TRBD2 | TRBJ2-7 | TRBV28 | CASRSRGGTLSHEQYF | TGTGCCAGCAGATCGAGGGGAGGGACCCTCTCCCACGAGCAGTACTTC
. | . | TRBJ1-1 | TRBV4-1 | CASSPWGGGNTEAFF | TGCGCCAGCAGCCCTTGGGGGGGCGGGAACACTGAAGCTTTCTTT
many | . | TRBJ1-5 | TRBV20-1 | CSARVGRKRGNQPQHF | TGCAGTGCTAGAGTGGGAAGGAAACGGGGCAATCAGCCCCAGCATTTT
few | . | TRBJ2-2 | TRBV20-1 | CSARDNQLPKELFF | TGCAGTGCAAGGGACAACCAGTTGCCGAAGGAGCTGTTTTTT
. | . | TRBJ2-7 | TRBV3-1 | CASSLTEGDEQYF | TGTGCCAGCAGCCTGACCGAAGGTGACGAGCAGTACTTC
many | . | TRBJ2-5 | TRBV2 | CASRRRTDQETQYF | TGTGCCAGCAGGAGAAGGACAGACCAAGAGACCCAGTACTTC
many | . | TRBJ1-6 | TRBV6-1 | CASRGPVNLNSPLHF | TGTGCCAGTCGAGGACCAGTTAACCTGAATTCACCCCTCCACTTT
. | TRBD1 | TRBJ1-6 | TRBV18 | CASSPLGQANSPLHF | TGTGCCAGCTCACCACTTGGACAGGCTAATTCACCCCTCCACTTT
few | . | TRBJ2-7 | TRBV29-1 | CSVRWFGDNSCEQYF | TGCAGCGTTCGTTGGTTTGGGGACAACTCCTGCGAGCAGTACTTC
. | . | TRBJ2-7 | TRBV6-8 | CASSYGSRSEQYF | TGTGCCAGCAGTTACGGTTCCCGTTCAGAGCAGTACTTC
. | TRBD1 | TRBJ1-6 | TRBV15 | CATSPRTGDYNSPLHF | TGTGCCACCAGTCCTAGGACAGGGGACTATAATTCACCCCTCCACTTT
few | TRBD1 | TRBJ1-1 | TRBV10-3 | CAISESWDRGNTEAFF | TGTGCCATCAGTGAGTCGTGGGACAGGGGGAACACTGAAGCTTTCTTT
many | TRBD1 | TRBJ2-7 | TRBV27 | CASRPGQGVNEQYF | TGTGCCAGCAGACCAGGACAGGGAGTAAACGAGCAGTACTTC
many | TRBD2 | TRBJ2-7 | TRBV6-2/TRBV6-3 | CASSSPTSGRDEQYF | TGTGCCAGCAGTTCCCCGACTAGCGGGAGGGACGAGCAGTACTTC
few | . | TRBJ1-1 | TRBV9 | CASSVAPMNTEAFF | TGTGCCAGCAGCGTAGCCCCGATGAACACTGAAGCTTTCTTT
many | . | TRBJ1-4 | TRBV6-9 | CASSYTSGSNEKLFF | TGTGCCAGCAGTTACACTTCGGGCTCAAATGAAAAACTGTTTTTT
few | . | TRBJ1-6 | TRBV5-4 | CASSLNRATLHF | TGTGCCAGCAGCTTGAACAGGGCGACCCTCCACTTT
many | TRBD1 | TRBJ1-4 | TRBV28 | CASSTGVATNEKLFF | TGTGCCAGCAGTACAGGGGTTGCAACTAATGAAAAACTGTTTTTT
many | . | TRBJ1-1 | TRBV14 | CASSQEMYPLGTEAFF | TGTGCCAGCAGCCAAGAAATGTACCCCTTGGGCACTGAAGCTTTCTTT
many | . | TRBJ1-1 | TRBV20-1 | CSASPTAYTEAFF | TGCAGTGCTAGCCCGACAGCCTACACTGAAGCTTTCTTT
once | . | TRBJ2-5 | TRBV20-1 | CSARARGREVETQYF | TGCAGTGCTAGGGCCCGGGGCAGGGAGGTGGAGACCCAGTACTTC
many | . | TRBJ2-2 | TRBV6-4 | CASMEGDTGELFF | TGTGCCAGTATGGAGGGGGACACCGGGGAGCTGTTTTTT
many | . | TRBJ1-4 | TRBV12-3/TRBV12-4 | CASNERTNEKLFF | TGTGCCAGCAACGAAAGGACAAATGAAAAACTGTTTTTT
few | TRBD2 | TRBJ2-1 | TRBV4-1 | CASSQRLADYNEQFF | TGCGCCAGCAGTCAACGACTAGCGGATTACAATGAGCAGTTCTTC
few | . | TRBJ2-5 | TRBV20-1 | CSAPRGQETQYF | TGCAGTGCACCGCGGGGCCAAGAGACCCAGTACTTC
. | . | TRBJ1-1 | TRBV3-1 | CASSQWSQNTEAFF | TGTGCCAGCAGCCAATGGAGCCAGAACACTGAAGCTTTCTTT
many | TRBD1 | TRBJ2-7 | TRBV27 | CASSRTGQDLYEQYF | TGTGCCAGCAGTCGAACGGGACAGGACCTCTACGAGCAGTACTTC
few | . | TRBJ1-4 | TRBV30 | CAWNSATNEKLFF | TGTGCCTGGAATTCCGCGACTAATGAAAAACTGTTTTTT
. | TRBD1 | TRBJ2-3 | TRBV27 | CASSPRDRPDTRYF | TGTGCCAGCAGTCCACGGGACAGGCCAGATACGCGGTATTTT
once | . | TRBJ2-1 | TRBV5-1 | CASSLPGERIGPYYYNEQFF | TGCGCCAGCAGCTTGCCCGGGGAGCGGATAGGCCCCTACTACTACAATGAGCAGTTCTTC
many | TRBD1 | TRBJ1-1 | TRBV12-3/TRBV12-4 | CASTRTGNTEAFF | TGTGCCAGCACCAGGACAGGGAACACTGAAGCTTTCTTT
few | . | TRBJ1-1 | TRBV28 | CASSFPGEYTEAFF | TGTGCCAGCAGTTTCCCGGGGGAATATACTGAAGCTTTCTTT
few | TRBD1 | TRBJ2-5 | TRBV6-2/TRBV6-3 | CASSYSAGGGETQYF | TGTGCCAGCAGTTACTCGGCAGGGGGCGGGGAGACCCAGTACTTC
. | . | TRBJ1-1 | TRBV5-1 | CVSRPPRENTEAFF | TGCGTCAGCAGGCCGCCGAGGGAAAACACTGAAGCTTTCTTT
many | . | TRBJ1-6 | TRBV12-3/TRBV12-4 | CASSLTHADSPLHF | TGTGCCAGCAGTCTGACACATGCCGATTCACCCCTCCACTTT
. | . | TRBJ1-2 | TRBV18 | CASSPGSYYGYTF | TGTGCCAGCTCACCGGGTAGCTACTATGGCTACACCTTC
. | . | TRBJ2-7 | TRBV7-8 | CASAQVNEQYF | TGTGCCAGCGCCCAGGTCAACGAGCAGTACTTC
. | TRBD1 | TRBJ1-4 | TRBV4-1 | CASSQEGQGFEKLFF | TGCGCCAGCAGCCAGGAGGGACAGGGGTTTGAAAAACTGTTTTTT
. | . | TRBJ2-3 | TRBV28 | CASSPLSYLDISEGYF | TGTGCCAGCAGCCCACTTTCTTATCTAGATATCTCTGAGGGGTATTTT
. | TRBD2 | TRBJ2-7 | TRBV28 | CASSYRSSGSSYEQYF | TGTGCCAGCAGTTACCGAAGTAGCGGGAGCTCCTACGAGCAGTACTTC